This T cell receptor (beta chain) was sequenced during a study of shared clonotypes between healthy human individuals. The CDR3 totals 14 residues. V dropped 10 bases and J dropped 2; count of bases not matched to a gene: 7. CDR1 and CDR2 from the germline V gene are MDHEN and SYDVKM. The repertoire was sequenced with immunoSEQ multiplex PCR; TCRdb's copy has only in-frame clones and lacks some. This sample yields about 1 million clones, of which about 76% are seen a single time; 1.4% belongs to the top ten. The chain combines TRBV28 with TRBJ2-3, with 9 bases identical to TRBD1. The TCR comes from a man younger than 35 in good health. Source material: memory CD4+ T cells sorted from blood. Subset specified: CD45RA-negative fraction. CDR3 nucleotide sequence: TGTGCCACCCGGGACAGGGCGAACACAGATACGCAGTATTTT. It codes for CATRDRANTDTQYF.